These 5 T cell receptor beta chains were sequenced from one sample in a study of blood T cell repertoires in COVID-19. Libraries were prepared by immunoSEQ multiplex PCR; TCRdb keeps only in-frame clonotypes and omits some of them. The repertoire includes about 200,000 clones, 75% to 90% of them detected once, and 4% to 6% sits in the top ten. The sample consisted of peripheral blood. The receptors were sampled from a woman aged 40 to 50 with acute or convalescent COVID-19.

This clone was observed a single time. The chain couples TRBV5-6 to TRBJ1-5; maybe TRBD1 (6 bases). V dropped 4 bases and J dropped 6 bases, with 11 bases sitting between them. CDR3 length: 13 amino acids. Germline CDR1 and CDR2: SGHDT and YYEEEE. The CDR3 spells CASSRGHTQPQHF. The CDR3 DNA reads TGTGCCAGCAGCCGGGGACACACTCAGCCCCAGCATTTT. Complete variable domain (other parts from reference TRBV5-6 and TRBJ1-5): DAGVTQSPTHLIKTRGQQVTLRCSPKSGHDTVSWYQQALGQGPQFIFQYYEEEERQRGNFPDRFSGHQFPNYSSELNVNALLLGDSALYLCASSRGHTQPQHFGDGTRLSIL.

This rearrangement joins TRBV6-6 to TRBJ2-7; 9 bases are shared with TRBD2. The ends lost 5 bases at V and 4 bases at J; junction bases unmatched: 15. This CDR3 comprises 17 residues. Germline V gives CDR1 MNHNY, CDR2 SVGAGI (reference sequence). This chain's CDR3 is CASSPPSGRGGVYEQYV. CDR3 nucleotide sequence: TGTGCCAGCAGTCCACCCTCGGGGCGCGGGGGGGTATACGAGCAGTACGTC.

The V call is TRBV28, the J call TRBJ1-6; 7 bases match TRBD1. With V trimmed by 2 bases and J by 4 bases, 2 bases remained unmatched. Per the germline V gene, CDR1 is MDHEN and CDR2 is SYDVKM. The CDR3 spans 15 residues. In nucleotides, the CDR3 is TGTGCCAGCAGTTTAGGGGACAGTTATAATTCACCCCTCCACTTT. Its protein product is CASSLGDSYNSPLHF.

The chain joins TRBV3-1 (or the pseudogene TRBV3-2) to TRBJ1-2; 10 bases are shared with TRBD1. Germline loops: CDR1 LGHDT, CDR2 YNNKEL (reference sequence). This CDR3 spans 14 amino acids. The V gene end was trimmed by 1 base and the J gene end by 7 bases; junction bases not matched to a gene: 3. CDR3 DNA sequence: TGTGCCAGCAGCCAAGGGACAGGGGGTATTGGCTACACCTTC. It codes for CASSQGTGGIGYTF.

This chain links TRBV5-8 with TRBJ1-2, with TRBD1 identical over 11 bases. Germline CDR1 SGHTS, CDR2 YDEGEE. The J segment lost 7 bases and the V segment lost 4 bases, leaving 3 bases of the junction unmatched. The CDR3 length is 13 residues. The DNA of the CDR3 is TGTGCCAGCAGCCCAGGGACAGGGGGTGGCTACACCTTC. It encodes CASSPGTGGGYTF.